This paragraph covers one TCR beta chain sequence. These data belong to a study of neoadjuvant anti-PD-1 for oral cavity cancer. Study overall: Patients without progression got a fourth dose around day 43.

V lost 7 bases to trimming and J lost 4 bases, with 17 bases between them. The CDR3 extends over 15 amino acids. Germline V gene data show CDR1 as LNHDA and CDR2 as SQIVND (reference sequence). Produced via immunoSEQ multiplex PCR; TCRdb's table is partial and in-frame only. The sample lists about 6,900 clones, 60% to 85% occurring once. The source of this sequence is a person between 40 and 85 years old with oral cavity squamous cell carcinoma. The rearrangement joins TRBV19 to TRBJ1-5; D may be TRBD1 (5 bases). The sequences come from PBMCs, collected before nivolumab (anti-PD-1) treatment. Here the CDR3 DNA reads TGTGCCAGTATGGAGGGTTTGGGGGAAAATCAGCCCCAGCATTTT. As protein: CASMEGLGENQPQHF.